A single sample is the source of the 5 T cell receptor beta chains below, sequenced in a study of cytomegalovirus exposure and HLA in healthy donors. Vbeta (60) and Jbeta (13) primers were used in the PCR. The data were produced by immunoSEQ multiplex PCR, yet TCRdb's version contains in-frame clones alone and is incomplete. Of 70,000 to 80,000 clones listed, 82% are singletons. The specimen sequenced was PBMCs. These receptors originate from a man aged 18 to 30 in good health and CMV-seronegative.

This clone was picked up a small number of times. The chain has TRBV6-5 and TRBJ2-7; TRBD1 matches at 10 bases. The CDR3 extends over 15 amino acids. Trimming took 2 bases from V and 3 from J; bases not matched to a gene: 4. The germline CDR1 and CDR2 sequences are MNHEY and SVGAGI. The CDR3 spells CASSYRRDRGYEQYF. CDR3 in DNA: TGTGCCAGCAGTTACCGGCGGGACAGGGGCTACGAGCAGTACTTC.

The chain is built from TRBV28 and TRBJ2-2; the match to TRBD1 covers 10 bases. CDR3 size: 15 residues. The V segment lost 4 bases and the J segment 7 bases; nucleotides outside the gene matches: 6. CDR1 is MDHEN, CDR2 SYDVKM, per germline. The CDR3, as DNA: TGTGCCAGCAGTTCCGGGACAGGGGTTTTCGGGGAGCTGTTTTTT. Its protein product is CASSSGTGVFGELFF.

V is TRBV19 and J is TRBJ2-1; D may be TRBD1 (6 bases). The length of the CDR3 is 14 residues. Germline CDR1 and CDR2: LNHDA and SQIVND (reference sequence). Between the trimmed V and J ends, which lost 3 bases and 6 bases, there was a span of 12 bases. Written as DNA, the CDR3 is TGTGCCAGTAGTATCCCCACCAGGGGCAATGAGCAGTTCTTC. This translates into CASSIPTRGNEQFF.

This clone has just a few counts. The chain has TRBV2 and TRBJ1-2, with 8 bases that match TRBD1. Germline loops: CDR1 SNHLY, CDR2 FYNNEI. CDR3 size: 14 residues. V was pared by 5 bases and J by 8 bases, with 10 bases of the junction left unmatched. CDR3 region: CASSRGQGVEGYTF. CDR3 nucleotide sequence: TGTGCCAGCAGTCGTGGACAGGGAGTAGAAGGCTACACCTTC. Full variable domain (remainder filled in from reference TRBV2 and TRBJ1-2): EPEVTQTPSHQVTQMGQEVILRCVPISNHLYFYWYRQILGQKVEFLVSFYNNEISEKSEIFDDQFSVERPDGSNFTLKIRSTKLEDSAMYFCASSRGQGVEGYTFGSGTRLTVV.

The chain uses TRBV28 and TRBJ1-1; D is unresolved. The germline V and J ends were trimmed by 3 bases and 4 bases, with 12 bases remaining between them. CDR1 is MDHEN and CDR2 is SYDVKM in the germline V gene. The CDR3 loop spans 14 amino acids. CDR3 loop: CASSFDGRSTEAFF. CDR3 nucleotides: TGTGCCAGCAGTTTTGATGGGCGTAGCACTGAAGCTTTCTTT.